These 3 T cell receptor beta chains share one sample of origin, sequenced in a study of early T cells in non-severe SARS-CoV-2 infection. TCRdb recomputed calls from the 5' RACE reads with MiXCR, one row per CDR3 protein. The table lists about 23,000 distinct CDR3 sequences, 5% to 5.5% of them singletons. The sample comprised whole blood. Receptors were obtained from an adult who was a healthcare worker with PCR-confirmed SARS-CoV-2 infection or an uninfected control (not recorded which).

This clonotype was detected many times. The gene calls are TRBV28 and TRBJ1-2; 8 bases agree with TRBD1. J lost 4 bases, V lost 6 bases, and 4 bases had no gene match. This CDR3 contains 13 residues. Germline CDR1 and CDR2: MDHEN and SYDVKM. This chain's CDR3 is CASSEDRAYGYTF. The CDR3 nucleotides read TGTGCCAGCAGCGAGGACAGGGCCTATGGCTACACCTTC.

This clonotype was counted ten times or more. The rearrangement links TRBV7-2 to TRBJ2-2; D not certain. CDR1 SGHTA and CDR2 FQGNSA come from the germline V gene. The CDR3 covers 12 residues. Deletions cut 9 bases from V and 7 bases from J, with 12 bases between. This CDR3 is CASGRRNGELFF. CDR3 bases: TGTGCCAGTGGGCGAAGGAACGGGGAGCTGTTTTTT.

V is TRBV19 and J is TRBJ1-1; D perhaps matches TRBD1 (5 bases). Germline V CDR1 and CDR2: LNHDA, SQIVND (reference sequence). The CDR3 sequence is 17 residues long. Trimming left V 10 bases short and J 4 bases short, with 28 bases between. CDR3 DNA: TGTGCCACCGGGGCCGGGCCTTTAATCTCGCTGGTCACTGAAGCTTTCTTT. Translating gives CATGAGPLISLVTEAFF. Using reference TRBV19 and TRBJ1-1 for the parts outside the CDR3, the full variable domain is DGGITQSPKYLFRKEGQNVTLSCEQNLNHDAMYWYRQDPGQGLRLIYYSQIVNDFQKGDIAEGYSVSREKKESFPLTVTSAQKNPTAFYLCATGAGPLISLVTEAFFGQGTRLTVV.